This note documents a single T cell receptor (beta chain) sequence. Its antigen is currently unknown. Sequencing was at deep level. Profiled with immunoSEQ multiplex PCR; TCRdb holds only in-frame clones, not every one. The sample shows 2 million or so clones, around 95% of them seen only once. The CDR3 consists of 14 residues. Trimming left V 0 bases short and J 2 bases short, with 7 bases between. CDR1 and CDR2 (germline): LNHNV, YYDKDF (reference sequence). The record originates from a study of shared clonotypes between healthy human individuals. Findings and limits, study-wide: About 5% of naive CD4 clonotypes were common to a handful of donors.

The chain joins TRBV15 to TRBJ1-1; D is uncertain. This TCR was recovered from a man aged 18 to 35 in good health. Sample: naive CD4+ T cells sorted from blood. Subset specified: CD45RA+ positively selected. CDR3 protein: CATSRDQSNTEAFF. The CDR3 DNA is TGTGCCACCAGCAGAGATCAGAGTAACACTGAAGCTTTCTTT.